This TCR beta chain was identified during a study of T cell responses to AZD1222 COVID-19 vaccine. Study-wide points: The CD4 TCRs associated with vaccination extended across spike and predominated at 160-218 and 743-854. Repertoire sampling happened only post peak T cell response. Donors skewed white British and female; clonal diversity was possibly underestimated. Of the AZD1222 recipients, only 5 to 7 were seropositive at baseline.

As for this clone: Its antigen is undetermined.

CDR3 size: 14 residues. Trimming removed 2 bases at V and 5 bases at J, with 12 bases between. Germline V lookup: CDR1 MNHEY, CDR2 SVGAGI. Only in-frame clones appear in the TCRdb table, and some are missing; sequencing was by immunoSEQ multiplex PCR. The table has about 160,000 clones, about 90% seen once. The clonotype was recovered from an adult in good health. V gene TRBV6-5 combines with J gene TRBJ2-5; D remains ambiguous. This specimen consisted of peripheral blood, obtained on day 0 of AZD1222 vaccination. CDR3 loop: CASSYLGPRETQYF. CDR3 DNA: TGTGCCAGCAGTTACCTTGGGCCACGGGAGACCCAGTACTTC.